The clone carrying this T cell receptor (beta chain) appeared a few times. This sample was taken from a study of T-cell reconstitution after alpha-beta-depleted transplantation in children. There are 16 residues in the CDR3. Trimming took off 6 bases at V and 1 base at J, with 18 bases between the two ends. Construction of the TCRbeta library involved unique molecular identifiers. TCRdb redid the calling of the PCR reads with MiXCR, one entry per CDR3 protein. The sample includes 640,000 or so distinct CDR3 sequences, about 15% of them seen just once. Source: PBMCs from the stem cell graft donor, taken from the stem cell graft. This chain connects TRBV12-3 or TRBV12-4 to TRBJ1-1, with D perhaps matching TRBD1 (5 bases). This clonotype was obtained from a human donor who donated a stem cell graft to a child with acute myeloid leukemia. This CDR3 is CASRLSLSGTNTEAFF. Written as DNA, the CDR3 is TGTGCCAGCAGATTATCCCTTTCTGGGACGAACACTGAAGCTTTCTTT.